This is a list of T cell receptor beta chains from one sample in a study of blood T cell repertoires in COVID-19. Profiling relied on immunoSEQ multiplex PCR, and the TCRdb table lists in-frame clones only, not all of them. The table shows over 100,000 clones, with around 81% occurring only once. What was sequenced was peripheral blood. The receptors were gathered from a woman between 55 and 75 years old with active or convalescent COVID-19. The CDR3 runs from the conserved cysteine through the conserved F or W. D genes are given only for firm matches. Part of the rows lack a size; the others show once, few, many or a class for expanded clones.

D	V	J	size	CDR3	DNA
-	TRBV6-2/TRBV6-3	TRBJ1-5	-	CASSLFTRDQPQHF	TGTGCCAGCAGTTTATTCACGAGGGATCAGCCCCAGCATTTT
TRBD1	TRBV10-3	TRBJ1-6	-	CAISESIQGGSPLHF	TGTGCCATCAGTGAGTCGATTCAGGGGGGTTCACCCCTCCACTTT
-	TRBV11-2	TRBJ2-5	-	CASKWRETQYF	TGTGCCAGCAAATGGAGAGAGACCCAGTACTTC
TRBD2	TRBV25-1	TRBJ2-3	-	CASSQSGGGTDTQYF	TGTGCCAGCAGCCAAAGCGGGGGCGGCACAGATACGCAGTATTTT
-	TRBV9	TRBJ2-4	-	CASSAGTLLAKNIQYF	TGTGCCAGCAGCGCCGGGACACTTCTAGCCAAAAACATTCAGTACTTC
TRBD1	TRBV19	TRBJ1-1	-	CASSLSRQGGNTEAFF	TGTGCCAGTAGTCTCTCCCGACAGGGTGGGAACACTGAAGCTTTCTTT
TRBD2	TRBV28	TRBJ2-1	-	CASRFPSWERPGVGGENNEQFF	TGTGCCAGCAGGTTTCCTTCCTGGGAGCGGCCGGGGGTGGGGGGGGAGAACAATGAGCAGTTCTTC
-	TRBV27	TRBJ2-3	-	CASSLWSSRDTQYF	TGTGCCAGCAGTTTATGGTCTAGTCGGGATACGCAGTATTTT
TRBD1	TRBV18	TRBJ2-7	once	CASSPRRDRTYEQYF	TGTGCCAGCTCACCCCGACGGGACAGGACCTACGAGCAGTACTTC
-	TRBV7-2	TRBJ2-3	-	CASSSRLGRDTQYF	TGTGCCAGCAGCTCCCGACTAGGAAGGGATACGCAGTATTTT
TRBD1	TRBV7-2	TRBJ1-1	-	CASSSGQGRGNTEAFF	TGTGCCAGCAGCTCAGGACAGGGAAGGGGAAACACTGAAGCTTTCTTT
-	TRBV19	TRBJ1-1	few	CASSQTEPVKNTEAFF	TGTGCCAGCTCCCAGACAGAGCCAGTTAAGAACACTGAAGCTTTCTTT
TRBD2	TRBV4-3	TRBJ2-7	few	CASSRGTSDSYEQYF	TGCGCCAGCAGCCGAGGGACTAGCGACTCCTACGAGCAGTACTTC